Listed below are T cell receptor beta chains from one sample, sequenced in a study of long-term antiretroviral therapy in people with HIV. Method: immunoSEQ multiplex PCR; TCRdb's copy keeps in-frame clones and lacks some. The sample includes approximately 24,000 clones, around 79% seen only once; the top ten take approximately 12%. Material: unsorted PBMCs, obtained 2.1 years after starting antiretroviral therapy. These receptors were collected from a man aged 30 to 45 with HIV. The CDR3 runs from the conserved cysteine through the conserved F or W. Each record gives: clone size, D gene, J gene, V gene, CDR3 DNA, CDR3 protein. A D gene is named only where the DNA matches it firmly. Size is omitted from some rows. Given values are once, few, many or a class for expanded clones.

size: .; D: .; J: TRBJ2-5; V: TRBV2; DNA: TGTGCCAGCAGTGAATCCAGGGAGGAGACCCAGTACTTC; CDR3: CASSESREETQYF
size: few; D: TRBD2; J: TRBJ2-2; V: TRBV28; DNA: TGTGCCAGCAGGCTGGGGGGGAGCGGGGAGCTGTTTTTT; CDR3: CASRLGGSGELFF
size: .; D: .; J: TRBJ1-6; V: TRBV14; DNA: TGTGCCAGCAGCCAACAGGGTCTAGGTTCACCCCTCCACTTT; CDR3: CASSQQGLGSPLHF
size: .; D: .; J: TRBJ2-2; V: TRBV10-3; DNA: TGTGCCATCAGTGAGTCGGGTGGGGACTCGAACACCGGGGAGCTGTTTTTT; CDR3: CAISESGGDSNTGELFF
size: .; D: .; J: TRBJ2-2; V: TRBV10-3; DNA: TGTGCCATCAGGGATTCAACCGGGGAGCTGTTTTTT; CDR3: CAIRDSTGELFF
size: few; D: .; J: TRBJ2-7; V: TRBV9; DNA: TGTGCCAGCAGCTCCTACGACGGGTACGAGCAGTACTTC; CDR3: CASSSYDGYEQYF
size: .; D: .; J: TRBJ1-1; V: TRBV4-2; DNA: TGTGCCAGCAGCCAAGATAGCGCAGCTTTCTTT; CDR3: CASSQDSAAFF
size: .; D: TRBD1; J: TRBJ2-7; V: TRBV6-1; DNA: TGTGCCAGCAGTGAATACAGGGGGCGCCCCTACGAGCAGTACTTC; CDR3: CASSEYRGRPYEQYF
size: once; D: TRBD1; J: TRBJ2-7; V: TRBV28; DNA: TGTGCCAGCAGTGCGCAGTCCCTGGGACAGGGAGGACTATACGAGCAGTACTTC; CDR3: CASSAQSLGQGGLYEQYF
size: .; D: TRBD2; J: TRBJ2-1; V: TRBV19; DNA: TGTGCCAGTTCTAATATAGCGGGGGGTTACAATGAGCAGTTCTTC; CDR3: CASSNIAGGYNEQFF
size: .; D: TRBD1; J: TRBJ1-2; V: TRBV5-6; DNA: TGTGCCAGCAGCTTGGGACAGGGGGGGAATGGCTACACCTTC; CDR3: CASSLGQGGNGYTF
size: .; D: .; J: TRBJ1-4; V: TRBV7-6; DNA: TGTGCCAGCAGCCTAGAGGTACAGGGAGGTGAAAAACTGTTTTTT; CDR3: CASSLEVQGGEKLFF
size: once; D: .; J: TRBJ1-1; V: TRBV2; DNA: TGTGCCAGCAGTGGGTACAGGGTTGGTACTGAAGCTTTCTTT; CDR3: CASSGYRVGTEAFF
size: .; D: TRBD2; J: TRBJ2-2; V: TRBV18; DNA: TGTGCCAGCTCGTTGGGACTAGCGGGGACAAACACCGGGGAGCTGTTTTTT; CDR3: CASSLGLAGTNTGELFF
size: .; D: TRBD2; J: TRBJ2-3; V: TRBV7-2; DNA: TGTGCCAGCAGCTCGCGGGGGAAAAGCGGGGGACCGGGGACGCAGTATTTT; CDR3: CASSSRGKSGGPGTQYF
size: .; D: .; J: TRBJ1-5; V: TRBV28; DNA: TGTGCCAGCAGTCTCCCGACAGGTGGCAATCAGCCCCAGCATTTT; CDR3: CASSLPTGGNQPQHF
size: .; D: TRBD2; J: TRBJ2-1; V: TRBV2; DNA: TGTGCCAGCAGTGAAACTAGCGGGAGGGCGAACAATGAGCAGTTCTTC; CDR3: CASSETSGRANNEQFF
size: once; D: .; J: TRBJ1-1; V: TRBV5-1; DNA: TGCGCCAGCAGCTTGGGAGAACTCCTCACTGAAGCTTTCTTT; CDR3: CASSLGELLTEAFF
size: .; D: TRBD2; J: TRBJ2-1; V: TRBV11-3; DNA: TGTGCCAGCAGCTTAACGCTAGCGGGACGGAATGAGCAGTTCTTC; CDR3: CASSLTLAGRNEQFF
size: .; D: TRBD2; J: TRBJ2-1; V: TRBV28; DNA: TGTGCCAGCAGCCGTTGGCCCCCTATAGCGGGCCTTTCCTACAATGAGCAGTTCTTC; CDR3: CASSRWPPIAGLSYNEQFF
size: .; D: .; J: TRBJ2-5; V: TRBV10-3; DNA: TGTGCCATCAGGGGGGGCGAGGAGACCCAGTACTTC; CDR3: CAIRGGEETQYF
size: .; D: TRBD2; J: TRBJ2-2; V: TRBV2; DNA: TGTGCCAGCACCCGAGGGGAGGGGACCGGGGAGCTGTTTTTT; CDR3: CASTRGEGTGELFF
size: .; D: .; J: TRBJ2-1; V: TRBV6-1; DNA: TGTGCCAGCCGGGGGGCAGGGGGCAATGAGCAGTTCTTC; CDR3: CASRGAGGNEQFF
size: .; D: .; J: TRBJ2-1; V: TRBV5-6; DNA: TGTGCCAGCAGCTTGAGGAGGGCCAGCTCCTACAATGAGCAGTTCTTC; CDR3: CASSLRRASSYNEQFF
size: .; D: TRBD1; J: TRBJ1-2; V: TRBV9; DNA: TGTGCCAGCAGCGTAGGAGCAGGGGGCGCCTCCGGCTACACCTTC; CDR3: CASSVGAGGASGYTF
size: .; D: TRBD1; J: TRBJ1-6; V: TRBV19; DNA: TGTGCCAGTAGTCCCTTGAAGGGGGCAAGCTCCTATAATTCACCCCTCCACTTT; CDR3: CASSPLKGASSYNSPLHF
size: few; D: TRBD2; J: TRBJ2-3; V: TRBV11-2; DNA: TGTGCCAGCAGCCGGCGGGGGACTGGCACAGATACGCAGTATTTT; CDR3: CASSRRGTGTDTQYF
size: few; D: .; J: TRBJ1-2; V: TRBV7-9; DNA: TGTGCCAGCAGCTTCGGCAGAGAGTATGGCTACACCTTC; CDR3: CASSFGREYGYTF
size: once; D: TRBD2; J: TRBJ2-3; V: TRBV5-4; DNA: TGTGCCAGCAGCTTGACGATTAGCGGGGGTGCAGATACGCAGTATTTT; CDR3: CASSLTISGGADTQYF
size: .; D: TRBD1; J: TRBJ1-1; V: TRBV6-1; DNA: TGTGCCAGCAGTCGGGGACAGGGGATCACTGAAGCTTTCTTT; CDR3: CASSRGQGITEAFF
size: .; D: TRBD2; J: TRBJ2-1; V: TRBV27; DNA: TGTGCCAGCAGGAGGGGACTAGCGGGGGGCCTGAGCTCCTACAATGAGCAGTTCTTC; CDR3: CASRRGLAGGLSSYNEQFF
size: .; D: .; J: TRBJ1-5; V: TRBV2; DNA: TGTGCCAGCAGTGAAGCATCCCCCCACCATCAGCCCCAGCATTTT; CDR3: CASSEASPHHQPQHF
size: .; D: .; J: TRBJ1-1; V: TRBV5-1; DNA: TGCGCCAGCAGCCTTGACACGAGAACTGAAGCTTTCTTT; CDR3: CASSLDTRTEAFF
size: .; D: TRBD2; J: TRBJ2-7; V: TRBV5-1; DNA: TGCGCCAGCGGGACTAGCGGGATCCACGAGCAGTACTTC; CDR3: CASGTSGIHEQYF
size: .; D: .; J: TRBJ1-2; V: TRBV27; DNA: TGTGCCAGCAGCCGAAGGGCTAACTATGGCTACACCTTC; CDR3: CASSRRANYGYTF
size: .; D: TRBD1; J: TRBJ2-7; V: TRBV30; DNA: TGTGCCTGGAGTGCTACTCCGACAGGGTTGGTCTACGAGCAGTACTTC; CDR3: CAWSATPTGLVYEQYF
size: .; D: TRBD2; J: TRBJ2-7; V: TRBV19; DNA: TGTGCCAGTAGCCCCCCCACATGGAGTAGCGGGAGCTACGAGCAGTACTTC; CDR3: CASSPPTWSSGSYEQYF
size: few; D: TRBD1; J: TRBJ1-6; V: TRBV28; DNA: TGTGCCAGCTGTGAGACAGGGGAACCCCCCCTCCACTTT; CDR3: CASCETGEPPLHF
size: few; D: TRBD1; J: TRBJ1-4; V: TRBV9; DNA: TGTGCCAGCAGCTTAGGGGGCGACGAAAAACTGTTTTTT; CDR3: CASSLGGDEKLFF
size: .; D: TRBD2; J: TRBJ2-1; V: TRBV15; DNA: TGTGCCACCAGCGCCCACTGGACTAGCGGCCAAGAGACCCAGTTCTTC; CDR3: CATSAHWTSGQETQFF
size: .; D: .; J: TRBJ2-5; V: TRBV6-5; DNA: TGTGCCAGCAGTTACGCGGGGACTCCACAAGAGACCCAGTACTTC; CDR3: CASSYAGTPQETQYF
size: .; D: .; J: TRBJ1-1; V: TRBV20-1; DNA: TGCAGTGCATTGAGGGATACTGAAGCTTTCTTT; CDR3: CSALRDTEAFF
size: .; D: TRBD2; J: TRBJ2-1; V: TRBV9; DNA: TGTGCCAGCAGCGTGACTAGCGGGGGCTTTAATGAGCAGTTCTTC; CDR3: CASSVTSGGFNEQFF
size: .; D: .; J: TRBJ2-3; V: TRBV11-2; DNA: TGTGCCAGCAGCTTAGATTGGGGGATTCAAGATACGCAGTATTTT; CDR3: CASSLDWGIQDTQYF
size: .; D: TRBD1; J: TRBJ1-3; V: TRBV4-3; DNA: TGCGCCAGCAGCCAAGCTCCGACAGGGGTCGGAAACACCATATATTTT; CDR3: CASSQAPTGVGNTIYF
size: .; D: TRBD2; J: TRBJ2-3; V: TRBV6-6; DNA: TGTGCCAGCACCCGCCGGGAGGGCACAGATACGCAGTATTTT; CDR3: CASTRREGTDTQYF
size: .; D: .; J: TRBJ1-5; V: TRBV7-2; DNA: TGTGCCGCCGGGTCCAATCAGCCCCAGCATTTT; CDR3: CAAGSNQPQHF
size: .; D: .; J: TRBJ2-2; V: TRBV11-2; DNA: TGTGCCAGCAGCTTAGTTAAACGGAACAGGGAGAACACCGGGGAGCTGTTTTTT; CDR3: CASSLVKRNRENTGELFF
size: .; D: TRBD2; J: TRBJ2-2; V: TRBV19; DNA: TGTGCCAGCTCCCTGAGACTAGCGGGGGCGAACACCGGGGAGCTGTTTTTT; CDR3: CASSLRLAGANTGELFF
size: .; D: .; J: TRBJ2-1; V: TRBV28; DNA: TGTGCCAGCAGTTTCTCCGGGACCCTTGGATACAATGAGCAGTTCTTC; CDR3: CASSFSGTLGYNEQFF
size: .; D: .; J: TRBJ1-6; V: TRBV19; DNA: TGTGCCAGAAAAAGACCGAGGAGCTCCTATAATTCACCCCTCCACTTT; CDR3: CARKRPRSSYNSPLHF
size: few; D: TRBD1; J: TRBJ1-6; V: TRBV7-6; DNA: TGTGCCAGCAGCTTAACGGGGGGACAGCCTAATTCACCCCTCCACTTT; CDR3: CASSLTGGQPNSPLHF